Listed here are 23 T cell receptor beta chains from one sample, sequenced in a study of immune evolution from preneoplasia to lung adenocarcinoma (dated by TCRdb to the early 2020s). Library preparation used the immunoSEQ multiplex PCR assay. What TCRdb holds here is the immuneACCESS table cut down to in-frame rearrangements. Part of the clones is not present; checked against another copy, under half of the missing clones reflect an unresolved V gene, and the others are unexplained. For this sample the table gives 4,500 to 7,000 clones, of which around 74% were detected only once. The ten largest account for over 20% of the sample. The sample comprised FFPE adjacent normal lung tissue. These receptors came from a person of 80 years or more with lung adenocarcinoma.

This chain uses TRBV4-3 with TRBJ1-2; 8 nucleotides align to TRBD1. Germline V CDR1 and CDR2: LGHNA, YSLEER. CDR3 length: 15 residues. Trimming at V came to 2 bases and at J to 4 bases, leaving 6 bases not matched to a gene. The CDR3 is CASSQTGTGAYGYTF. The CDR3 coding sequence is TGCGCCAGCAGCCAAACCGGGACAGGCGCCTATGGCTACACCTTC.

This clone was detected a few times. The rearrangement links TRBV4-2 to TRBJ2-5; tentatively, D is TRBD1 (6 bases). Trimming took 1 base from V and 3 from J, leaving 15 bases between them. The CDR3 has 16 amino acids. The germline V gene has CDR1 LGHNA and CDR2 YNFKEQ. The CDR3 DNA is TGTGCCAGCAGCCAAGGGGCAGGGGCGAGAGAAGAGACCCAGTACTTC. Translating it yields CASSQGAGAREETQYF.

V gene TRBV9 combines with J gene TRBJ1-2; D gene unclear. With 4 bases removed from V and 9 bases from J, the gap between germline ends came to 22 bases. Germline values: CDR1 SGDLS, CDR2 YYNGEE. The CDR3 is 15 amino acids. The CDR3 loop reads CASSPPNRGGTRYTF. The CDR3 DNA follows: TGTGCCAGCAGCCCCCCAAACCGGGGTGGTACGCGCTACACCTTC.

CDR3 sequence (DNA): TGTGCCAGCAGCTTCTACGGGGCAGGGAGGGGGCTCGGTGGCTACACCTTC. Its translation: CASSFYGAGRGLGGYTF. The chain carries TRBV7-9 and TRBJ1-2, with 7 nucleotides matching TRBD1. From germline, CDR1 is SEHNR and CDR2 FQNEAQ (reference sequence). Trimming cost V 3 bases and J 7 bases; bases outside gene matches: 17. The CDR3 is made up of 17 amino acids.

The chain employs TRBV7-8 and TRBJ1-4; D unclear. CDR1 and CDR2 (germline): SGHVS, FQNEAQ. The CDR3 loop spans 14 amino acids. The ends were cut back, 5 bases at V and 4 bases at J, with 11 bases in the middle. The CDR3 spells CASSLEHRNEKLFF. As DNA, the CDR3 is TGTGCCAGCAGCCTGGAACACCGTAATGAAAAACTGTTTTTT.

The V gene is TRBV19, the J gene TRBJ1-2, with TRBD1 matching over 8 bases. The germline V gene has CDR1 LNHDA and CDR2 SQIVND (reference sequence). The CDR3 has 17 amino acids. V gave up 5 bases and J gave up 7 bases; unmatched junction bases: 18. CDR3 loop: CASSPPQGASMLRGYTF. The CDR3 region has the DNA TGTGCCAGTAGTCCCCCCCAGGGGGCATCTATGTTGCGTGGCTACACCTTC. Looking up the rest from reference TRBV19 and TRBJ1-2 gives the full variable domain: DGGITQSPKYLFRKEGQNVTLSCEQNLNHDAMYWYRQDPGQGLRLIYYSQIVNDFQKGDIAEGYSVSREKKESFPLTVTSAQKNPTAFYLCASSPPQGASMLRGYTFGSGTRLTVV.

The DNA of the CDR3 is TGTGCCAGCAGCAATCCCAGCCAACTCACAGATACGCAGTATTTT. Translation gives CASSNPSQLTDTQYF. The chain is built from TRBV28 and TRBJ2-3; D gene ambiguous. The germline CDR1 and CDR2 sequences are MDHEN and SYDVKM. V lost 6 bases and J 2 bases, leaving 15 bases between the germline ends. The CDR3 spans 15 residues.

This clone has just one count. The chain joins TRBV18 to TRBJ1-5, with D hard to call. Trimming stripped 2 bases from V and 8 bases from J, with 10 bases between. Germline CDR1 and CDR2: KGHSH and LQKENI. The length of the CDR3 is 13 residues. CDR3 DNA sequence: TGTGCCAGCTCACCAGACCTAACGGAGCCCCAGCATTTT. Translated, it gives CASSPDLTEPQHF.

This chain connects TRBV19 to TRBJ2-1, with 8 bases lining up with TRBD1. V lost 2 bases to trimming and J lost 7 bases; unmatched junction nucleotides: 7. The CDR3 is made up of 15 amino acids. CDR1 and CDR2 (germline): LNHDA, SQIVND (reference sequence). The CDR3 here is CASSIPQGANNEQFF. The CDR3, as DNA: TGTGCCAGTAGTATACCCCAGGGGGCGAATAATGAGCAGTTCTTC.

The chain has TRBV28 and TRBJ1-3; TRBD1 matches at 9 bases. The CDR3 covers 15 residues. Per germline, CDR1 MDHEN and CDR2 SYDVKM. V was pared by 5 bases and J by 2 bases, with 4 bases of the junction left unmatched. CDR3 DNA sequence: TGTGCCAGCAGTGGAGGGACAGGGACTGGAAACACCATATATTTT. The encoded protein is CASSGGTGTGNTIYF.

The chain couples TRBV4-3 to TRBJ2-7; 12 positions match TRBD1. Germline loops: CDR1 LGHNA, CDR2 YSLEER. The CDR3 extends over 16 amino acids. Unmatched junction bases numbered 7, after V lost 1 base and J lost 6 bases. CDR3 DNA sequence: TGCGCCAGCAGCCAAGGTCCGGGACAGGGGGCTGGCGAGCAGTACTTC. Translation: CASSQGPGQGAGEQYF.

V gene TRBV11-2 combines with J gene TRBJ2-5; 7 bases match TRBD1. Unmatched junction bases numbered 16, after V lost 5 bases and J lost 4 bases. From germline, CDR1 is SGHAT and CDR2 FQNNGV. This CDR3 region has 17 residues. For the CDR3, the DNA is TGTGCCAGCAGCCCCCCGGGACAGAGAGTAGGGGGAGAGACCCAGTACTTC. Its translation: CASSPPGQRVGGETQYF.

This clone showed up just once. The chain uses TRBV29-1 and TRBJ2-5, with TRBD1 matching over 8 bases. This CDR3 has 13 amino acids. The V gene end was trimmed by 5 bases and the J gene end by 6 bases; junction bases not matched to a gene: 8. Germline CDR1 reads SQVTM; CDR2 reads ANQGSEA. The CDR3 region has the DNA TGCAGCGTTATCGGACAGGGTCTAAAGACCCAGTACTTC. Its translation: CSVIGQGLKTQYF.

The chain links TRBV7-8 to TRBJ2-7; unclear D gene. This CDR3 comprises 13 residues. Deletions cut 5 bases from V and 5 bases from J, with 13 bases between. Germline lookup yields CDR1 SGHVS and CDR2 FQNEAQ. DNA of the CDR3: TGTGCCAGCAGCCCTTTAGGGCCGGACGAGCAGTACTTC. Its translation is CASSPLGPDEQYF.

This chain joins TRBV7-9 and TRBJ1-2; TRBD1 aligns across 12 bases. The CDR3 loop spans 15 amino acids. From germline, CDR1 is SEHNR and CDR2 FQNEAQ (reference sequence). V lost 5 bases and J lost 6; bases outside the gene matches: 7. As DNA, the CDR3 is TGTGCCAGCAGCCTGGGACAGGGGGCTCTCGATGGCTACACCTTC. Translated, it gives CASSLGQGALDGYTF.

With respect to this clone: A much larger clone is a single base away; this may be a read error. Other DNA sequences of this sample code for an identical CDR3. The chain couples TRBV10-3 to TRBJ2-3, with D possibly TRBD2 on 5 matching bases. CDR1 is ENHRY and CDR2 is SYGVKD in the germline V gene. Deletions cut 0 bases from V and 4 bases from J, with 5 bases between. The CDR3 sequence is 13 residues long. The CDR3 protein is CAISESEADTQYF. Here the CDR3 DNA reads TGTGCCATCAGTGAGTCGGAGGCAGATACGCAGTATTTT.

The rearrangement uses TRBV6-5 and TRBJ2-3; 7 bases line up with TRBD1. CDR1 is MNHEY, CDR2 SVGAGI, per germline. V shed 5 bases and J 0 bases; nucleotides not matched to a gene: 5. CDR3 length equals 15 residues. CDR3 DNA: TGTGCCAGCAGTCGACAGGGAAGGAGCACAGATACGCAGTATTTT. It translates to CASSRQGRSTDTQYF.

V gene TRBV7-2 combines with J gene TRBJ2-5; TRBD1 matches 12 bases. The CDR3 contains 15 residues. The V and J ends lost 5 bases and 4 bases, in that order; junction bases with no gene match: 5. Germline lookup yields CDR1 SGHTA and CDR2 FQGNSA. The CDR3 protein is CASSPRDRGPETQYF. CDR3 nucleotide sequence: TGTGCCAGCAGCCCCAGGGACAGGGGGCCAGAGACCCAGTACTTC.

This chain links TRBV4-2 with TRBJ1-1, with 7 positions matching TRBD1. Per the germline V gene, CDR1 is LGHNA and CDR2 is YNFKEQ. The junction had 5 bases not matched to a gene; V was cut back by 1 base and J by 6 bases. The CDR3 loop spans 14 amino acids. CDR3 bases: TGTGCCAGCAGCCAAGCGGCAGGGGGGGCTGAAGCTTTCTTT. Translation: CASSQAAGGAEAFF.

The chain links TRBV6-5 to TRBJ1-2; maybe TRBD1 (5 bases). The CDR3 length is 14 residues. Germline V gives CDR1 MNHEY, CDR2 SVGAGI. V was pared by 8 bases and J by 4 bases, with 17 bases between. The CDR3 here is CASGAGRMAYGYTF. CDR3 sequence (DNA): TGTGCCAGCGGGGCGGGACGTATGGCCTATGGCTACACCTTC.

The gene calls are TRBV7-9 and TRBJ2-1, with 8 bases lining up with TRBD2. Trimming removed 8 bases from V and 5 bases from J; junction bases left unmatched: 8. CDR3 length: 14 amino acids. From germline, CDR1 is SEHNR and CDR2 FQNEAQ (reference sequence). CDR3 protein: CASRPSGGNNEQFF. The CDR3 nucleotides are TGTGCCAGCCGACCCAGCGGGGGAAACAATGAGCAGTTCTTC. The whole variable domain, filled in from reference TRBV7-9 and TRBJ2-1, reads DTGVSQNPRHKITKRGQNVTFRCDPISEHNRLYWYRQTLGQGPEFLTYFQNEAQLEKSRLLSDRFSAERPKGSFSTLEIQRTEQGDSAMYLCASRPSGGNNEQFFGPGTRLTVL.

DNA of the CDR3: TGTGCCAGCCGCGGAAGACAGGGATTTTCTGAAGCTTTCTTT. It specifies CASRGRQGFSEAFF. The rearrangement uses TRBV11-2 and TRBJ1-1; 7 bases align to TRBD1. Trimming took 8 bases from V and 6 from J; bases not matched to a gene: 12. Germline V gene lookup returns CDR1 SGHAT and CDR2 FQNNGV. This CDR3 has 14 amino acids.

The J gene is TRBJ1-2, the V gene TRBV28, with D perhaps matching TRBD1 (6 bases). Per germline, CDR1 MDHEN and CDR2 SYDVKM. V was pared by 1 base and J by 8 bases, with 11 bases between. This CDR3 spans 13 amino acids. In nucleotides, the CDR3 is TGTGCCAGCAGTTTATCGGGGGGCGAAGGCTACACCTTC. Translating it yields CASSLSGGEGYTF.